This TCR beta chain was obtained from a study of blood T cell repertoires in COVID-19. Study overall: The analysed material was cDNA or gDNA that came from T cells, B-cell-depleted T cells, or PBMCs.

The repertoire was sequenced with immunoSEQ multiplex PCR; TCRdb's copy has only in-frame clones and lacks some. The sample lists about 78,000 clones, roughly 87% seen once, with roughly 1% in the top ten. The CDR3 consists of 15 residues. V lost 5 bases and J lost 3; bases outside the gene matches: 9. Germline-derived CDR1 and CDR2 are MNHEY and SVGAGI. This chain connects TRBV6-5 to TRBJ1-2, with 7 bases fitting TRBD1. The clonotype originates from a woman aged 50 to 65 in a cohort sampled during active COVID-19. The sample was peripheral blood. CDR3: CASSPSGGADYGYTF. The DNA for the CDR3 is TGTGCCAGCAGTCCCTCAGGGGGAGCGGACTATGGCTACACCTTC.